This T cell receptor (beta chain) was sequenced in a study of OX40 agonist ivuxolimab in advanced cancers. Study overall: Patients received the agonistic anti-OX40 (CD134) antibody ivuxolimab.

A few counts support this clone. Its specificity is unknown. V dropped 2 bases and J dropped 5 bases, with 13 bases sitting between them. The CDR3 runs to 14 residues. Looked up from germline, CDR1 is SGHNT and CDR2 is YYREEE (reference sequence). TCRdb keeps only in-frame clones here, not all; method: immunoSEQ multiplex PCR. Of more than 45,000 clones listed, 81% were seen once; the top ten hold under 9.5%. Study-wide results and limits: In general, CD8+ T cells held more expanded clones than CD4+ did, on average. Certain nonresponders likewise exhibited a low normalized T-cell clonal expansion.

Sample: CD4+ or CD8+ T cells sorted from blood, taken in a trial of the OX40 agonist ivuxolimab. The V gene is TRBV5-4, the J gene TRBJ2-5; no reliable D call. This receptor was identified in an adult with an advanced solid tumor such as melanoma, head and neck, liver or kidney cancer. The chain's CDR3 is CASSFHGKRETQYF. DNA of the CDR3: TGTGCCAGCAGCTTTCATGGGAAAAGGGAGACCCAGTACTTC.